This T cell receptor (beta chain) stems from a study of Graves' ophthalmopathy and Graves' hyperthyroidism. Overall study context: Peripheral blood was collected at initial diagnosis, before any treatment.

RNA transcripts provided the template for amplifying TCR beta CDR3 regions. RT-PCR in the first round used HTBI primers; a second-round multiplex PCR followed. TCRdb re-called the multiplex PCR reads with MiXCR, one entry per CDR3 protein. This sample has around 660,000 distinct CDR3 sequences, with roughly 39% found just once. Study-wide findings and caveats: Detection in blood was also observed for most expanded thyroid clonotypes above 0.001 frequency.

V lost 6 bases and J 4 bases, leaving 12 bases between the germline ends. CDR1 and CDR2 (germline): SNHLY, FYNNEI. The CDR3 has 13 residues. On this clonotype itself: No antigen is known for it.

This receptor was taken from an adult man with Graves' ophthalmopathy. The J gene is TRBJ1-2, the V gene TRBV2, with unresolved D. Sequencing was carried out using peripheral blood. The CDR3 nucleotides are TGTGCCAGCAGCCGGCCAAGTACCTATGGCTACACCTTC. Its protein is CASSRPSTYGYTF.